The sequence of this T cell receptor (beta chain) was determined in a study of regulatory T cells in long-lasting Graves disease. Regarding time point: newly diagnosed GD, antithyroid drugs for less than 3 months. Extracted RNA from PBMCs served as the source of the TCR library. Many counts were recorded for this clonotype. The ends lost 5 bases at V and 4 bases at J; junction bases unmatched: 6. The CDR3 runs to 15 residues. In germline, CDR1 is MNHEY, CDR2 SVGEGT. For TCR beta, libraries came from iRepertoire HTBI primers and Arm-PCR of CDR3 regions. TCRdb passed the multiplex PCR reads through MiXCR, listing each CDR3 protein once. The top ten clones hold more than 20% of a sample with around 230,000 distinct CDR3 sequences, approximately 20% of them seen once.

The TCR comes from a female donor with Graves disease. The chain recombines TRBV6-2 or TRBV6-3 with TRBJ2-3; TRBD1 agrees at 10 bases. The sequenced sample was peripheral blood mononuclear cells (PBMCs), obtained at new diagnosis, from a patient treated with antithyroid drugs. The CDR3 bases are TGTGCCAGCAGTGAAGCGACAGGGGGCGCAGATACGCAGTATTTT. This codes for CASSEATGGADTQYF.